This entry features one T cell receptor beta chain sequence. Sequencing used immunoSEQ multiplex PCR; TCRdb keeps in-frame clones, though not all of them. Of some 140,000 clones listed, roughly 76% are singletons. The data stem from a study of blood T cell repertoires in COVID-19. Study details: Sites in the United States, Italy and Spain provided acute and convalescent COVID-19 samples. Nucleic acid was either cDNA or gDNA, and it came from T cells, B-cell-depleted T cells, or PBMCs.

With V trimmed by 1 base and J by 6 bases, 2 bases remained unmatched. The CDR3 runs to 15 residues. Per the germline V gene, CDR1 is LNHNV and CDR2 is YYDKDF (reference sequence). The sample comprised peripheral blood. This TCR was recovered from a man older than 75 with acute or convalescent COVID-19. The chain carries TRBV15 and TRBJ1-5; 11 positions match TRBD1. The CDR3 sequence is CATSRGGTGGQPQHF. CDR3 nucleotides: TGTGCCACCAGCAGAGGAGGGACAGGGGGTCAGCCCCAGCATTTT.